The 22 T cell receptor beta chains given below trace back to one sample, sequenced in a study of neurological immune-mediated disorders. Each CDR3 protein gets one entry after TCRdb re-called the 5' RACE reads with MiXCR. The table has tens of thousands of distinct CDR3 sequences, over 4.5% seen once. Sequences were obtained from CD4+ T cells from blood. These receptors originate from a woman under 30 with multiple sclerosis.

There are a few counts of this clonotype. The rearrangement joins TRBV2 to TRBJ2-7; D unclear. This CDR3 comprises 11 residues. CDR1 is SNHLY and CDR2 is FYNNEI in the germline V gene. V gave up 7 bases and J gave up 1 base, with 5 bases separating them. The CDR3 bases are TGTGCCAGCATCAAATCCTACGAGCAGTACTTC. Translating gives CASIKSYEQYF.

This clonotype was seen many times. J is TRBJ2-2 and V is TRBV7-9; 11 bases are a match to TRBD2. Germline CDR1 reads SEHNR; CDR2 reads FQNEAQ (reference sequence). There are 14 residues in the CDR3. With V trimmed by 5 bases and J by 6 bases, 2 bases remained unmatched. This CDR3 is CASSQGLAAGELFF. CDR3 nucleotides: TGTGCCAGCAGCCAGGGACTAGCGGCCGGGGAGCTGTTTTTT.

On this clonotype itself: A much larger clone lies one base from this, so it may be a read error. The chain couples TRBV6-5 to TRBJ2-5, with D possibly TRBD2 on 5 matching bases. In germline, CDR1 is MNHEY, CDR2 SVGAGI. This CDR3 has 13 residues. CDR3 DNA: TGTGCCATCAGTTACTCTAGGAGGGAGACCCAGTACTTC. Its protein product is CAISYSRRETQYF.

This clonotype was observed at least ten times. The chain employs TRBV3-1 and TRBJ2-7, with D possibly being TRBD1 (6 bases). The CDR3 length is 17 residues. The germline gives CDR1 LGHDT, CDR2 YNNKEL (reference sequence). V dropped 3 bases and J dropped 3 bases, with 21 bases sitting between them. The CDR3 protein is CASSHTRARGINYEQYF. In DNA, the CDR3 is TGTGCCAGCAGCCATACTAGGGCAAGGGGGATAAACTACGAGCAGTACTTC.

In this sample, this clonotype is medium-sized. CDR3 in DNA: TGCAGTGCTGGTGCAGGGGACTATGGCTACACCTTC. It codes for CSAGAGDYGYTF. The gene calls are TRBV20-1 and TRBJ1-2; possibly TRBD1 for D (6 bases). Germline values: CDR1 DFQATT, CDR2 SNEGSKA (reference sequence). This CDR3 region has 12 residues. V was pared by 5 bases and J by 3 bases, with 10 bases between.

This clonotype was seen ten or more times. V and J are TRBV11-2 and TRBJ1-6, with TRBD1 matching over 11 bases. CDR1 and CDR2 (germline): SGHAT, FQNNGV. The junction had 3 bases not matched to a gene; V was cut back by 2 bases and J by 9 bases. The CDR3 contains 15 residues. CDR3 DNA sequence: TGTGCCAGCAGCTTAAGCGGGACAGGGGGTTCACCCCTCCACTTT. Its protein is CASSLSGTGGSPLHF. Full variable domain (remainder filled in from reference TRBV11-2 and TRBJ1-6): EAGVAQSPRYKIIEKRQSVAFWCNPISGHATLYWYQQILGQGPKLLIQFQNNGVVDDSQLPKDRFSAERLKGVDSTLKIQPAKLEDSAVYLCASSLSGTGGSPLHFGNGTRLTVT.

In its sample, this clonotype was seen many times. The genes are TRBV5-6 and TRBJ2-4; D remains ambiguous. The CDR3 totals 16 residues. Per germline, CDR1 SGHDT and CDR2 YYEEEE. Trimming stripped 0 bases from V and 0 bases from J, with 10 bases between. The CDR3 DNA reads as TGTGCCAGCAGCTTGGAAACAGCAGTAGCCAAAAACATTCAGTACTTC. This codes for CASSLETAVAKNIQYF.

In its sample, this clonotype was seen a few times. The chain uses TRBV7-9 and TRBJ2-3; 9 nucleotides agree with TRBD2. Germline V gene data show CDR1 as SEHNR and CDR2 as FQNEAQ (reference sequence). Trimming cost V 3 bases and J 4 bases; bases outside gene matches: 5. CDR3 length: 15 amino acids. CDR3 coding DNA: TGTGCCAGCAGCTTTCAGCGGGAGGTCCCAGATACGCAGTATTTT. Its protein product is CASSFQREVPDTQYF. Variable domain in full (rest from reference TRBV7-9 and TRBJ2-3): DTGVSQNPRHKITKRGQNVTFRCDPISEHNRLYWYRQTLGQGPEFLTYFQNEAQLEKSRLLSDRFSAERPKGSFSTLEIQRTEQGDSAMYLCASSFQREVPDTQYFGPGTRLTVL.

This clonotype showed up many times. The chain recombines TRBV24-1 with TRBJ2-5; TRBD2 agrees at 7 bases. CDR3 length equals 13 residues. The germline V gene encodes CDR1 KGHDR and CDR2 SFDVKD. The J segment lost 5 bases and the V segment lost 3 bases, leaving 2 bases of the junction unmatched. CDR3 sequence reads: CATSDGGGETQYF. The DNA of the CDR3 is TGTGCCACCAGTGATGGGGGGGGTGAGACCCAGTACTTC.

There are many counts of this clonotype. The CDR3 sequence is CASSLIRENYGYTF. The CDR3 DNA is TGTGCCAGCAGCTTAATCCGGGAGAACTATGGCTACACCTTC. V and J are TRBV7-9 and TRBJ1-2, with no clear D. V was clipped by 2 bases and J by 2 bases, with 9 bases between them. The CDR3 consists of 14 residues. The germline gives CDR1 SEHNR, CDR2 FQNEAQ (reference sequence).

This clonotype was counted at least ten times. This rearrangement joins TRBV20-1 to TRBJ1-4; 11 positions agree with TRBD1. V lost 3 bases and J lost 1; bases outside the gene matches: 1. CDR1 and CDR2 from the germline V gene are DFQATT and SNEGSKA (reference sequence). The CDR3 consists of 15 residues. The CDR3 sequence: CSARDRGRTNEKLFF. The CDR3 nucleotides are TGCAGTGCTAGGGACAGGGGGCGAACTAATGAAAAACTGTTTTTT.

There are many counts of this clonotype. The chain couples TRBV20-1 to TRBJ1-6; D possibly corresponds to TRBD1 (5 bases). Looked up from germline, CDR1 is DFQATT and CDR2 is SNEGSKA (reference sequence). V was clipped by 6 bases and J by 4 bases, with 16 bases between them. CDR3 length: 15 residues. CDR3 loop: CSASESGTYNSPLHF. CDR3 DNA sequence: TGCAGTGCCAGCGAATCCGGGACTTATAATTCACCCCTCCACTTT.

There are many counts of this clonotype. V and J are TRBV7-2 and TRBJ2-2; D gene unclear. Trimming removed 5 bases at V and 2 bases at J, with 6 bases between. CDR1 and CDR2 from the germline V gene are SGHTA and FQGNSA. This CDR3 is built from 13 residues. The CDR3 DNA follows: TGTGCCAGCAGCCCCGGAAACACCGGGGAGCTGTTTTTT. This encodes CASSPGNTGELFF.

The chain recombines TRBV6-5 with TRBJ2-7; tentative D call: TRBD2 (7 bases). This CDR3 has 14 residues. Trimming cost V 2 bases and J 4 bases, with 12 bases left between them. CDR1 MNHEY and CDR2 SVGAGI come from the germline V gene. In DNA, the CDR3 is TGTGCCAGCAGTTACGGTAGGGGGGGGTACGAGCAGTACTTC. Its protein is CASSYGRGGYEQYF.

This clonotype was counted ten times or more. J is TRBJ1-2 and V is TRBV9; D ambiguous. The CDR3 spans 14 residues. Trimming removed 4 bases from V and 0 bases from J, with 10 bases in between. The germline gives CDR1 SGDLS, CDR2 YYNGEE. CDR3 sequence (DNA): TGTGCCAGCAGCCCCGGGCGGGCTAACTATGGCTACACCTTC. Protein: CASSPGRANYGYTF.

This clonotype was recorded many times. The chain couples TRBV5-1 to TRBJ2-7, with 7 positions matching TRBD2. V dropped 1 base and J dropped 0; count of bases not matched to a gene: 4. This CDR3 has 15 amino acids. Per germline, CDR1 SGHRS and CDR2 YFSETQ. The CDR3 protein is CASSLRRGSSYEQYF. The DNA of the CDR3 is TGCGCCAGCAGCTTGAGGCGGGGGAGCTCCTACGAGCAGTACTTC.

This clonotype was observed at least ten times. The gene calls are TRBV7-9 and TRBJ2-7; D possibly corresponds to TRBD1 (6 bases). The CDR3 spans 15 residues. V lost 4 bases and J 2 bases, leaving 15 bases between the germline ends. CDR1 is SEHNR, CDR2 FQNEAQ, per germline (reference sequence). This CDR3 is CASSSNRVPTYEQYF. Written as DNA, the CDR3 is TGTGCCAGCAGCTCAAACAGGGTCCCTACCTACGAGCAGTACTTC.

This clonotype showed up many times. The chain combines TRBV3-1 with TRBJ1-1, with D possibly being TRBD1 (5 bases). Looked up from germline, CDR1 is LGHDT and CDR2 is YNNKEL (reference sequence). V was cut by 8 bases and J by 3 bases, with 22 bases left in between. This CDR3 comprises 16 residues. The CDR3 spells CASHPTGRAKYTEAFF. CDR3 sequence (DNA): TGTGCCAGCCATCCAACGGGCAGGGCCAAATACACTGAAGCTTTCTTT.

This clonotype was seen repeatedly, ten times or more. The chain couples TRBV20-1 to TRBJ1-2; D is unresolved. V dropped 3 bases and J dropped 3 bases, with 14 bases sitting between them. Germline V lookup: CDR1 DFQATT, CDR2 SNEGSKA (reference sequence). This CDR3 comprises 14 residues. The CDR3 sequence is CSASDRRTDYGYTF. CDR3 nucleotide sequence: TGCAGTGCTAGTGATAGGAGAACCGACTATGGCTACACCTTC.

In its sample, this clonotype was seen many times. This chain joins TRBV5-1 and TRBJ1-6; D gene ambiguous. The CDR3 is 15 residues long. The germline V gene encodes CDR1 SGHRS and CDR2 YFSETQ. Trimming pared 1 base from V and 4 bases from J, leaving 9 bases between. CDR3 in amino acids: CASSLTSGYNSPLHF. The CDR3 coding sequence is TGCGCCAGCAGCTTGACATCCGGGTATAATTCACCCCTCCACTTT.

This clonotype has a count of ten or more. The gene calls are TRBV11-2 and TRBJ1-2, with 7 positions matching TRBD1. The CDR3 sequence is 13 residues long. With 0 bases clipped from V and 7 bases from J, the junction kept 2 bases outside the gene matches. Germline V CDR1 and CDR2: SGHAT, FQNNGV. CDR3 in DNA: TGTGCCAGCAGCTTAGATCAGGGGGTTGGCTACACCTTC. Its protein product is CASSLDQGVGYTF. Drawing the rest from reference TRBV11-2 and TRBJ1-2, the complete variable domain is EAGVAQSPRYKIIEKRQSVAFWCNPISGHATLYWYQQILGQGPKLLIQFQNNGVVDDSQLPKDRFSAERLKGVDSTLKIQPAKLEDSAVYLCASSLDQGVGYTFGSGTRLTVV.

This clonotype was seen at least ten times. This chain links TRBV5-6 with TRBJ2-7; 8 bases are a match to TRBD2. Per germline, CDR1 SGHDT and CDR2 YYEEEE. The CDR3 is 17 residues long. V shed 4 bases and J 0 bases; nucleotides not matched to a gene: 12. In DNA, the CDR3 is TGTGCCAGCAGCCCCGCCGGGGGGGGGGCGACCTCCTACGAGCAGTACGTC. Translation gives CASSPAGGGATSYEQYV.